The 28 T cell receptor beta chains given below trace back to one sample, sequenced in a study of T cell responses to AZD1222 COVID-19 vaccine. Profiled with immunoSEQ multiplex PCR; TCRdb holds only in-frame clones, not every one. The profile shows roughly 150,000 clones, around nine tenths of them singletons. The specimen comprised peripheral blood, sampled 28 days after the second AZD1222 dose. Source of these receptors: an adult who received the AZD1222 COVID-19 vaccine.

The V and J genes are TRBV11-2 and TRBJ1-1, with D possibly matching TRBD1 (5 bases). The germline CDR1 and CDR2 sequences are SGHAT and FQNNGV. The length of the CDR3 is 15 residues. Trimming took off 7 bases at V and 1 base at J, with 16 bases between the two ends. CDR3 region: CASTSGWGGNTEAFF. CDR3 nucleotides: TGTGCCAGCACCTCAGGGTGGGGAGGGAACACTGAAGCTTTCTTT.

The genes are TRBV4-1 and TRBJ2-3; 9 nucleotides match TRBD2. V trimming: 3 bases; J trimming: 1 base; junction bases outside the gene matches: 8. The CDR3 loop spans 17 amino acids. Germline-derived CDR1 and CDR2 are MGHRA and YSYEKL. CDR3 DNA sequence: TGCGCCAGCAGCCAGGGGGTAGCGGGGGACGGCACAGATACGCAGTATTTT. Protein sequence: CASSQGVAGDGTDTQYF.

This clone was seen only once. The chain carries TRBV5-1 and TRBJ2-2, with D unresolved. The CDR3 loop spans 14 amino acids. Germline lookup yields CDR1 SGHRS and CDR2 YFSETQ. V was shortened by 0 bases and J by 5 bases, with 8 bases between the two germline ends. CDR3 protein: CASSLALGTGELFF. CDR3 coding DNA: TGCGCCAGCAGCTTGGCTTTAGGGACCGGGGAGCTGTTTTTT.

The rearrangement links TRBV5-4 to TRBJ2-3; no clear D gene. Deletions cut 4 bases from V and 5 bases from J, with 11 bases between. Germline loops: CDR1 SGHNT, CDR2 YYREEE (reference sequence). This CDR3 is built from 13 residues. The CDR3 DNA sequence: TGTGCCAGCAGCCCTCCCGGTGGAGATACGCAGTATTTT. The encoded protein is CASSPPGGDTQYF.

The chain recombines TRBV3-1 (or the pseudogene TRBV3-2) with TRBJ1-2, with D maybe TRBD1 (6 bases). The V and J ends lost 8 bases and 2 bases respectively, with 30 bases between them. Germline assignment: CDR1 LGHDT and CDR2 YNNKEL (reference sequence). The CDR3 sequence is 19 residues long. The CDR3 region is CASALRPQSPGTPNYGYTF. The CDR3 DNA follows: TGTGCCAGCGCCCTTAGGCCCCAATCCCCCGGGACACCAAACTATGGCTACACCTTC.

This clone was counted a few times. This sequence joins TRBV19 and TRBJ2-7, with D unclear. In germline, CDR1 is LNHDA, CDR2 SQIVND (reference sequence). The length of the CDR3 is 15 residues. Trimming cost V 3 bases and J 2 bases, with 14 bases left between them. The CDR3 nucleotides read TGTGCCAGTAGTATCCGGGTCTTTCCCACCTACGAGCAGTACTTC. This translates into CASSIRVFPTYEQYF.

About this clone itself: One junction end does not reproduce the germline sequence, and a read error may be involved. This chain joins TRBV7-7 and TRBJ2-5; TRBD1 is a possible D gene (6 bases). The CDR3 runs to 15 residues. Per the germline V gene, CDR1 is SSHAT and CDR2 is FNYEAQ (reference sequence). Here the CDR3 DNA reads TGTGCTAGCAGCTTTGAAACAGGGATTAGGGAGACCCAGTACTTC. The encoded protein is CASSFETGIRETQYF. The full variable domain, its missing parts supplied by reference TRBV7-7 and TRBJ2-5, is GAGVSQSPRYKVTKRGQDVTLRCDPISSHATLYWYQQALGQGPEFLTYFNYEAQPDKSGLPSDRFSAERPEGSISTLTIQRTEQRDSAMYRCASSFETGIRETQYFGPGTRLLVL.

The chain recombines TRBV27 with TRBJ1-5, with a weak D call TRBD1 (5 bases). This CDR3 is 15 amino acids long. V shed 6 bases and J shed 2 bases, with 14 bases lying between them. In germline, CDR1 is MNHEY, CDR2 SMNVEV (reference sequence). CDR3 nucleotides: TGTGCCAGCAGATCCCTCGGGACGGGCAATCAGCCCCAGCATTTT. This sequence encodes CASRSLGTGNQPQHF.

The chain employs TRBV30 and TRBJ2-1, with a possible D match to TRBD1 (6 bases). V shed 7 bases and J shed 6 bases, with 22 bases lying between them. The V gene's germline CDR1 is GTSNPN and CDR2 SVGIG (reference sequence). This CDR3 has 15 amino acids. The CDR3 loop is CAYSSGTSPPNEQFF. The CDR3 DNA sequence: TGTGCCTACTCTTCCGGGACATCTCCCCCCAATGAGCAGTTCTTC.

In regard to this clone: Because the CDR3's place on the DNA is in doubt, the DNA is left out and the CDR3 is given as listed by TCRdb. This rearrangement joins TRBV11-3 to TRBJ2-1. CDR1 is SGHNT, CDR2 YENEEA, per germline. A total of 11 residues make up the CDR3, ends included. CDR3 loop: CAGVYNCEQFF.

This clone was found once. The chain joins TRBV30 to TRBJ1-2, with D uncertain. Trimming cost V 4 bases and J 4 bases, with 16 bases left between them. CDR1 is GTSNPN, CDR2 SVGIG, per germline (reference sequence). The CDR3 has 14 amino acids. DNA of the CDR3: TGTGCCTGGAAGGGTAGCCGGGGATTCTATGGCTACACCTTC. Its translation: CAWKGSRGFYGYTF.

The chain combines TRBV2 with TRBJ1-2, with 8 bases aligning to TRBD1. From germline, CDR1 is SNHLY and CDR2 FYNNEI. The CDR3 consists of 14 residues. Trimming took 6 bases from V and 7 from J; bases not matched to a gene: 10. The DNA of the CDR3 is TGTGCCAGCAGCAAAGATTCAGGGGGCCGTGGCTACACCTTC. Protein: CASSKDSGGRGYTF.

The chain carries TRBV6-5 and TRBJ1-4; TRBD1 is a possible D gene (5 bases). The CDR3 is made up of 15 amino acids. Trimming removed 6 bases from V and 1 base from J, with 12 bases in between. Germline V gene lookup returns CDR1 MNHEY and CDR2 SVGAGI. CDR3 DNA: TGTGCCAGCAGGCTCGACAGTAGAACTAATGAAAAACTGTTTTTT. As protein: CASRLDSRTNEKLFF.

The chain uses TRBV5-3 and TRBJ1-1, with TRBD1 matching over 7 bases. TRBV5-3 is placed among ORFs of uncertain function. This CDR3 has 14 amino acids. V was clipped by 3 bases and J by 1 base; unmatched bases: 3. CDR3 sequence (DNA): TGTGCCAGAAGCTGGGGACAGCAGAACACTGAAGCTTTCTTT. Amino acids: CARSWGQQNTEAFF.

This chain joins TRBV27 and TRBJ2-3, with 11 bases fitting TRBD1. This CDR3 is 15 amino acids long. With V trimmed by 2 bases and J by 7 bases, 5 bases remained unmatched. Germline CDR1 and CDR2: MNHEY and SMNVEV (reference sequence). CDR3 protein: CASSLGTGGRNTQYF. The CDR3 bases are TGTGCCAGCAGTTTAGGGACAGGGGGAAGAAATACGCAGTATTTT.

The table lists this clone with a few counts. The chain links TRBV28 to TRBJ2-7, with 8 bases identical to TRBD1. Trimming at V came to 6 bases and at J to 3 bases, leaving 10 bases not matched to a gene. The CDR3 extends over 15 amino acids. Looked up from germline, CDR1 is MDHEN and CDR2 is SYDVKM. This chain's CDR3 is CASRHPGGLDYEQYF. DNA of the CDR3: TGTGCCAGCAGGCACCCAGGGGGCTTAGACTACGAGCAGTACTTC.

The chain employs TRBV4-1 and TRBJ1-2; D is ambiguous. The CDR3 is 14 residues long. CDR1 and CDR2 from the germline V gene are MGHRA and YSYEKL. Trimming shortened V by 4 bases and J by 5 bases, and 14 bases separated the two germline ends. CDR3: CASSPDTDPYGYTF. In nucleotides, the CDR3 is TGCGCCAGCAGCCCCGACACGGATCCGTATGGCTACACCTTC.

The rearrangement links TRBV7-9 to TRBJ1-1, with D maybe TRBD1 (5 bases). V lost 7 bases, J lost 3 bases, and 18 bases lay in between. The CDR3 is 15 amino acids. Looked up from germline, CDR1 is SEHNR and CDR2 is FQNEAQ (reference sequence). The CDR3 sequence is CASIPGGWVDTEAFF. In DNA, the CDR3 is TGTGCCAGCATACCCGGGGGGTGGGTGGACACTGAAGCTTTCTTT.

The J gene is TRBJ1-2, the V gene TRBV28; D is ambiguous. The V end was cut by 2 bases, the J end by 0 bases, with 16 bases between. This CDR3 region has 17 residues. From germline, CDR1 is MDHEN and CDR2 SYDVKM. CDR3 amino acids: CASSLRGGNKANYGYTF. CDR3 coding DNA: TGTGCCAGCAGTTTACGAGGTGGGAATAAAGCTAACTATGGCTACACCTTC.

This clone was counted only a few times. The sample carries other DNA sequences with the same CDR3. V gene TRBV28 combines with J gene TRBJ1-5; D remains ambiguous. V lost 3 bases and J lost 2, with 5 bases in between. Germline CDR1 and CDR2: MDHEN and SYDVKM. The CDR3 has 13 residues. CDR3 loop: CASSLVGNQPQHF. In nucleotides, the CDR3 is TGTGCCAGCAGTTTGGTGGGCAATCAGCCCCAGCATTTT.

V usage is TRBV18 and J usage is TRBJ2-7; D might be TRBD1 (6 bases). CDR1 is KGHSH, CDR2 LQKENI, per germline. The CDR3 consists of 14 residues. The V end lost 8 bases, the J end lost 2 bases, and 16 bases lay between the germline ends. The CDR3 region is CASPDHGQTYEQYF. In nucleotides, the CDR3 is TGTGCCAGCCCAGACCATGGACAGACCTACGAGCAGTACTTC.

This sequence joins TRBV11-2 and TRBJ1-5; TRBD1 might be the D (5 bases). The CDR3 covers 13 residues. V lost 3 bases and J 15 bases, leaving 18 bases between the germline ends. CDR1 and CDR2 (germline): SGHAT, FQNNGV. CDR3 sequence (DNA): TGTGCCAGCAGCTTCCAAGGTGACAGCCGAAGGCATTTT. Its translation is CASSFQGDSRRHF.

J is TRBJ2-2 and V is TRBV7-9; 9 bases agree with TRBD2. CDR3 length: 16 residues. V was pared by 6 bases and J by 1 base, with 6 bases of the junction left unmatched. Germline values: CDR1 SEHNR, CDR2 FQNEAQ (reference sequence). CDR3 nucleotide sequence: TGTGCCAGCAGACGCGCTAGCGGGAAGAACACCGGGGAGCTGTTTTTT. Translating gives CASRRASGKNTGELFF. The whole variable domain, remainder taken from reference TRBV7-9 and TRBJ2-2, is DTGVSQNPRHKITKRGQNVTFRCDPISEHNRLYWYRQTLGQGPEFLTYFQNEAQLEKSRLLSDRFSAERPKGSFSTLEIQRTEQGDSAMYLCASRRASGKNTGELFFGEGSRLTVL.

The CDR3, as DNA: TGTGCCAGCAGCTTGGGGACCATGAACACTGAAGCTTTCTTT. Translation: CASSLGTMNTEAFF. The rearrangement joins TRBV7-3 to TRBJ1-1; possibly TRBD1 for D (5 bases). This CDR3 has 14 amino acids. V was clipped by 3 bases and J by 0 bases, with 8 bases between them. Germline CDR1 and CDR2: SGHTA and FQGTGA. Full variable domain (missing parts from reference TRBV7-3 and TRBJ1-1): GAGVSQTPSNKVTEKGKYVELRCDPISGHTALYWYRQSLGQGPEFLIYFQGTGAADDSGLPNDRFFAVRPEGSVSTLKIQRTERGDSAVYLCASSLGTMNTEAFFGQGTRLTVV.

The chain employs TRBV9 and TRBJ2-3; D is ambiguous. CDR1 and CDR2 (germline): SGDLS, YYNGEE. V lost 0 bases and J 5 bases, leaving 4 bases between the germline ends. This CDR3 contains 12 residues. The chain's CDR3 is CASSVEVDTQYF. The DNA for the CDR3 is TGTGCCAGCAGCGTAGAGGTAGATACGCAGTATTTT.

Here the CDR3 reads CASGLVLEETQYF. CDR3 nucleotide sequence: TGTGCTAGTGGTTTGGTACTCGAAGAGACCCAGTACTTC. V is TRBV12-5 and J is TRBJ2-5; no definite D call. Deletions cut 0 bases from V and 3 bases from J, with 5 bases between. Germline loops: CDR1 LGHNT, CDR2 FRNRAP. CDR3 length equals 13 residues. Full variable domain (remainder filled in from reference TRBV12-5 and TRBJ2-5): DARVTQTPRHKVTEMGQEVTMRCQPILGHNTVFWYRQTMMQGLELLAYFRNRAPLDDSGMPKDRFSAEMPDATLATLKIQPSEPRDSAVYFCASGLVLEETQYFGPGTRLLVL.

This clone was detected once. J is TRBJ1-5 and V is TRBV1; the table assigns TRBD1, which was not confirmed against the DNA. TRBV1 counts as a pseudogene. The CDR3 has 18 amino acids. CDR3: CTSSQDGTGGYSNQPQHF. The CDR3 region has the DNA TGCACCAGCAGCCAAGACGGGACAGGAGGTTATAGCAATCAGCCCCAGCATTTT.

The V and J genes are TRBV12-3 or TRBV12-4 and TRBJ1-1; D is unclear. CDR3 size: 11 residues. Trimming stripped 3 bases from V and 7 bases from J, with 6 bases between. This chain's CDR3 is CASSFPGEAFF. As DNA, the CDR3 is TGTGCCAGCAGTTTCCCGGGTGAAGCTTTCTTT.